A selection of T cell receptor beta chains follows, all from one sample in a study of human T cells and chemical hapten exposure. TCRdb re-called the RACE reads with MiXCR, one entry per CDR3 protein. This repertoire shows approximately 32,000 distinct CDR3 sequences, almost 6% found once; its top ten account for about 6%. The material was whole blood, obtained in connection with sensitization to the hapten diphenylcyclopropenone (DPC). The receptors were gathered from a man under 40 with alopecia areata. Some clones in this sample may be carry-over from other donors' samples. Each CDR3 is given with its conserved first and last residue. The order of the fields is CDR3 length, J gene, D gene, V gene, clone size, CDR3 protein, CDR3 DNA. The D gene is left open where the match is weak. Part of the rows lack a size; the others show once, few, many or a class for expanded clones.

10,TRBJ2-1,TRBD1,TRBV20-1,few,CSAFGQGRFF,TGCAGTGCCTTCGGACAGGGGCGGTTCTTC
13,TRBJ2-7,TRBD1,TRBV2,many,CASSGQGNYEQYF,TGTGCCAGCAGCGGACAGGGGAACTACGAGCAGTACTTC
13,TRBJ2-5,.,TRBV18,many,CASSPGLQETQYF,TGTGCCAGCTCACCGGGCCTCCAAGAGACCCAGTACTTC
13,TRBJ2-5,.,TRBV3-1,many,CASSQANQETQYF,TGTGCCAGCAGCCAAGCTAACCAAGAGACCCAGTACTTC
13,TRBJ2-7,.,TRBV11-3,many,CASSLGHSYEQYF,TGTGCCAGCAGCTTGGGCCATTCCTACGAGCAGTACTTC
15,TRBJ2-3,.,TRBV24-1,many,CATSDSDGSTDTQYF,TGTGCCACCAGTGACTCGGACGGCTCCACAGATACGCAGTATTTT
16,TRBJ2-3,TRBD1,TRBV20-1,many,CSARDGGRGSTDTQYF,TGCAGTGCTAGAGATGGGGGCAGGGGGAGCACAGATACGCAGTATTTT
15,TRBJ2-7,.,TRBV7-4,many,CASSATARGPYEQYF,TGTGCCAGCAGCGCGACAGCCCGGGGGCCGTACGAGCAGTACTTC
18,TRBJ1-5,.,TRBV7-6,many,CASSLGAGAFDSNQPQHF,TGTGCCAGCAGCTTAGGGGCTGGGGCATTCGATAGCAATCAGCCCCAGCATTTT
14,TRBJ2-5,.,TRBV29-1,many,CSVESGQSQETQYF,TGCAGCGTTGAGAGTGGCCAGTCCCAAGAGACCCAGTACTTC
14,TRBJ2-5,.,TRBV12-3/TRBV12-4,many,CASSPRLETSTQYF,TGTGCCAGCAGTCCCCGACTAGAGACGTCAACCCAGTACTTC
15,TRBJ1-5,.,TRBV3-1,many,CASSQGAGNNQPQHF,TGTGCCAGCAGCCAAGGGGCAGGGAACAATCAGCCCCAGCATTTT
15,TRBJ1-5,.,TRBV4-2,many,CASSQATYSNQPQHF,TGTGCCAGCAGCCAAGCCACCTATAGCAATCAGCCCCAGCATTTT
12,TRBJ1-4,.,TRBV6-5,many,CASRSLNEKLFF,TGTGCCAGCAGATCCCTTAATGAAAAACTGTTTTTT
13,TRBJ2-7,.,TRBV29-1,many,CSVDGGGSYEQYF,TGCAGCGTTGATGGTGGAGGGTCGTACGAGCAGTACTTC
14,TRBJ2-2,.,TRBV4-3,.,CASSRVPGTGELFF,TGCGCCAGCAGCCGAGTGCCCGGCACCGGGGAGCTGTTTTTT
17,TRBJ2-5,TRBD2,TRBV7-2,.,CASSWIGTSGSRETQYF,TGTGCCAGCAGCTGGATCGGGACTAGCGGGAGTAGGGAGACCCAGTACTTC
15,TRBJ2-1,.,TRBV6-2/TRBV6-3,many,CASSLRSFSYNEQFF,TGTGCCAGCAGTTTGCGTTCCTTTTCCTACAATGAGCAGTTCTTC
16,TRBJ2-7,TRBD1,TRBV7-9,many,CASSSDREPELYEQYF,TGTGCCAGCAGTTCCGACAGGGAACCTGAACTCTACGAGCAGTACTTC